This T cell receptor beta chain was obtained from a study of lymphopenia after photon versus proton radiotherapy. Study-level results: After the lymphocyte nadir, photon-treated repertoires showed oligoclonal expansion, especially of CD8+ Temra cells. Under photons, naive T cells and diversity fell while effector/memory populations rose. Authors raise, but do not show, better survival with proton therapy.

The CDR3 length is 16 residues. Looked up from germline, CDR1 is MNHNS and CDR2 is SASEGT. V gave up 2 bases and J gave up 0 bases, with 11 bases separating them. TCRdb keeps only in-frame clones here, not all; method: immunoSEQ multiplex PCR. The sample shows 65,000 to 90,000 clones, under 95% of them seen only once. A note on this clone: Its antigen remains unknown.

V usage is TRBV6-1 and J usage is TRBJ1-3, with D unclear. The source of this sequence is a woman between 40 and 50 years old with cholangiocarcinoma. The starting material was peripheral blood, obtained from a patient treated with photon-based radiotherapy. CDR3 in DNA: TGTGCCAGCAGTGAAAATCCAGTCATCTCTGGAAACACCATATATTTT. It encodes CASSENPVISGNTIYF.